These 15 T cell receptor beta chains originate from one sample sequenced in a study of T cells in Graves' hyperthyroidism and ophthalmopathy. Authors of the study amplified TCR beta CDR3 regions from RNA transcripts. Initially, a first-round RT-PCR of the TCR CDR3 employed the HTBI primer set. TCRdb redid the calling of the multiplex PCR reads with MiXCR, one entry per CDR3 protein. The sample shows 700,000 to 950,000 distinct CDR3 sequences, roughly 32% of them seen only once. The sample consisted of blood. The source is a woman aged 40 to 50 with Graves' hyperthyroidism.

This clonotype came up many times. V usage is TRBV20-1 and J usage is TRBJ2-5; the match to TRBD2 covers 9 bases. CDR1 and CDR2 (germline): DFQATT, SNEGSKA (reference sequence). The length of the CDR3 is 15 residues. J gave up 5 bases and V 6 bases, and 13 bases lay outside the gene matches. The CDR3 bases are TGCAGTGCCAAGGGACTAGCAGGAGGGGTCGAGACCCAGTACTTC. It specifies CSAKGLAGGVETQYF.

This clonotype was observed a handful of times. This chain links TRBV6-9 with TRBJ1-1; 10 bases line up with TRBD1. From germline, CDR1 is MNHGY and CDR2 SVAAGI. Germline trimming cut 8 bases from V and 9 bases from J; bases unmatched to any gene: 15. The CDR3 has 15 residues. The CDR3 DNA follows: TGTGCCAGCGCACTCCGGGACAGGGGAATTTGGAAAGCTTTCTTT. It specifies CASALRDRGIWKAFF.

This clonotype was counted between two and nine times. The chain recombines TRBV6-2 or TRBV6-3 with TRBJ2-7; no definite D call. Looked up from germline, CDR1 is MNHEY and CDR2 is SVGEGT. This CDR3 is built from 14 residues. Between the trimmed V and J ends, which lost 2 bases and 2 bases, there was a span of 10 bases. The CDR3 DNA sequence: TGTGCCAGCAGTTACGGTTCTGCCCCCTACGAGCAGTACTTC. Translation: CASSYGSAPYEQYF.

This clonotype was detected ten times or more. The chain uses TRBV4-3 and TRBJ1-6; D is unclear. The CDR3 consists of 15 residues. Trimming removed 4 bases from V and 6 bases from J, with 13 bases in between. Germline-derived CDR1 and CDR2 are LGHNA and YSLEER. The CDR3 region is CASSPQTLSNSPLHF. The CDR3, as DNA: TGCGCCAGCAGCCCGCAAACACTAAGTAATTCACCCCTCCACTTT.

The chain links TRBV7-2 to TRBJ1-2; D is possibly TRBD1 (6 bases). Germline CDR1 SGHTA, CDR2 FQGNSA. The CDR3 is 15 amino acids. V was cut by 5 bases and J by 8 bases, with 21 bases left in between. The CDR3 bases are TGTGCCAGCAGCCCCCGTGGCTTTGGGGGCGACGGCTACACCTTC. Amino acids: CASSPRGFGGDGYTF.

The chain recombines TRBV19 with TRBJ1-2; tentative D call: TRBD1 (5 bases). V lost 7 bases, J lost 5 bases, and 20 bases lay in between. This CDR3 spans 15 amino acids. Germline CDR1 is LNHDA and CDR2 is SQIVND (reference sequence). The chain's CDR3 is CASTPIRGKEYGYTF. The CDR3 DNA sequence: TGTGCCAGTACTCCAATCCGGGGCAAAGAATATGGCTACACCTTC. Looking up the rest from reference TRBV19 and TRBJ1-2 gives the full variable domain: DGGITQSPKYLFRKEGQNVTLSCEQNLNHDAMYWYRQDPGQGLRLIYYSQIVNDFQKGDIAEGYSVSREKKESFPLTVTSAQKNPTAFYLCASTPIRGKEYGYTFGSGTRLTVV.

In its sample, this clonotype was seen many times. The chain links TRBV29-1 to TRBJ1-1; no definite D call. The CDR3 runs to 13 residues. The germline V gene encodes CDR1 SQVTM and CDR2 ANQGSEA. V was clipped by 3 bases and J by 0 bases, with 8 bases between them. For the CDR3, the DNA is TGCAGCGTTGAGTTCAGTGTGAACACTGAAGCTTTCTTT. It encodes CSVEFSVNTEAFF.

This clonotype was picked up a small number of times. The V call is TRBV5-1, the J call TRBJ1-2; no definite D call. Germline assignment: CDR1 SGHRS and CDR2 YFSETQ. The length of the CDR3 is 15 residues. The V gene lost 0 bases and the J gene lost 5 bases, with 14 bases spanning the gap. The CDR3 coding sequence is TGCGCCAGCAGCTTGGCCTTGGCGGCCCTATATGGCTACACCTTC. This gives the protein CASSLALAALYGYTF.

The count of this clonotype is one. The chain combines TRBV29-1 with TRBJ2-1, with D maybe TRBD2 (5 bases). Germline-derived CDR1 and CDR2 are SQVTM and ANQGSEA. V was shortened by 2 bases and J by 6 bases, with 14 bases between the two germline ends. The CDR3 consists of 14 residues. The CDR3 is CSVERGVGLNEQFF. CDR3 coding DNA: TGCAGCGTTGAACGGGGTGTGGGTCTCAATGAGCAGTTCTTC.

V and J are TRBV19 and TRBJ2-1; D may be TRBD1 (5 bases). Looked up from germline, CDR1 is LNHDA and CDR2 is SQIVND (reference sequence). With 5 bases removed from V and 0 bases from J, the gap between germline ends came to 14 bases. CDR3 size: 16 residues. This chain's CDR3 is CASSSRALSSYNEQFF. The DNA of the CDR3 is TGTGCCAGTAGTTCCAGGGCACTGAGCTCCTACAATGAGCAGTTCTTC.

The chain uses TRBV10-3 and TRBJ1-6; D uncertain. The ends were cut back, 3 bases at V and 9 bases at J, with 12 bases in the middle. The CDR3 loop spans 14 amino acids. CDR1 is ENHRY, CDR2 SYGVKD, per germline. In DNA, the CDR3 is TGTGCCATCAGTGATTGGACGGGTCTTTCACCCCTCCACTTT. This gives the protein CAISDWTGLSPLHF.

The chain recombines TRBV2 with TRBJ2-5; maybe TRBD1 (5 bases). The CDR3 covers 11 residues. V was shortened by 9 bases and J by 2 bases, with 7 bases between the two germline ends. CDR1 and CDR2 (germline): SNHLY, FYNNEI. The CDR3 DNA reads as TGTGCCAGGACAGCTCAAGAGACCCAGTACTTC. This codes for CARTAQETQYF.

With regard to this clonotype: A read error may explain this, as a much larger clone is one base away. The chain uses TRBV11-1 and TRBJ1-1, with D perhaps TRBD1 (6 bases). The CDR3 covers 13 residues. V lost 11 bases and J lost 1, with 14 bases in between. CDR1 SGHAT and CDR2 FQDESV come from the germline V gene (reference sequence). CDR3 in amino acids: CAGTGQQNTEAFF. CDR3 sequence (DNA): TGTGCCGGCACTGGACAGCAGAACACTGAAGCTTTCTTT.

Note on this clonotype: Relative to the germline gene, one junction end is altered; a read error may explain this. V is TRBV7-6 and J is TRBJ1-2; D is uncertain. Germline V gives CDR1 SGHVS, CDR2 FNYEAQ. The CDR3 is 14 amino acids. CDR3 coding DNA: TGCGCCAGCAGCCAGACTGATAGAACTTATGGCTACACCTTC. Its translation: CASSQTDRTYGYTF. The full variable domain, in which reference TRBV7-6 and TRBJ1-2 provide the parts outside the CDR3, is GAGVSQSPRYKVTKRGQDVALRCDPISGHVSLYWYRQALGQGPEFLTYFNYEAQQDKSGLPNDRFSAERPEGSISTLTIQRTEQRDSAMYRCASSQTDRTYGYTFGSGTRLTVV.

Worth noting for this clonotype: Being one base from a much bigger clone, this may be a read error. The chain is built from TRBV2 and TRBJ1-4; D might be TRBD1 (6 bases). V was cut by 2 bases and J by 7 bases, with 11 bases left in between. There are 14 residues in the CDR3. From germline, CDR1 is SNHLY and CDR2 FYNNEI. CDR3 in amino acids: CASSEPSGVEKLFF. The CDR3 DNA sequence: TGTGCCAGCAGTGAACCCTCAGGGGTTGAAAAACTGTTTTTT.